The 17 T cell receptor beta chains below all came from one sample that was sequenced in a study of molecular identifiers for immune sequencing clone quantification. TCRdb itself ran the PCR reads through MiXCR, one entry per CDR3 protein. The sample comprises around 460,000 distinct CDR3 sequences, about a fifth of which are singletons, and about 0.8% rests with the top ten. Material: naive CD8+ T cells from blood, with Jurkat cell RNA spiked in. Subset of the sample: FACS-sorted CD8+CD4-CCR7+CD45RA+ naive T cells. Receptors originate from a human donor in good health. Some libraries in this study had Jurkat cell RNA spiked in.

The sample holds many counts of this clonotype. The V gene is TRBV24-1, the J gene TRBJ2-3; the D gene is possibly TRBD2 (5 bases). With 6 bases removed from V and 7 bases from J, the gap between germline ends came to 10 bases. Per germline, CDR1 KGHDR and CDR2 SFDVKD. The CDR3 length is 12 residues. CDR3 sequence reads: CATSTSGYTQYF. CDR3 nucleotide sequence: TGTGCCACCAGTACGAGCGGCTATACGCAGTATTTT.

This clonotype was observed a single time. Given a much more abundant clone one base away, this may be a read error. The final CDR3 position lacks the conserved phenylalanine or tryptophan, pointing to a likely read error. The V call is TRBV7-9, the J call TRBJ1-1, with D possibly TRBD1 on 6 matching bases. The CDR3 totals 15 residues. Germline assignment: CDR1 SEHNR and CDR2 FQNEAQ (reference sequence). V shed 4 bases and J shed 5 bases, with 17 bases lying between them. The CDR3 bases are TGTGCCAGCAGCTCCCGGGCAGGGGAGGGAACTGAAGCTTTCCTT. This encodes CASSSRAGEGTEAFL.

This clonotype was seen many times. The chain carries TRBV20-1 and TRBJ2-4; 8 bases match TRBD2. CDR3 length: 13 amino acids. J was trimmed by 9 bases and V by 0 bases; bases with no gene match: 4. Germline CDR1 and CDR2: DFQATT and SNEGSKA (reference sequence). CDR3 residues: CSAREGTSAIQYF. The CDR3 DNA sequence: TGCAGTGCTAGAGAAGGGACTAGTGCCATTCAGTACTTC.

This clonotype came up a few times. The CDR3 DNA reads TGTGCCAGCAGCTTAGGTAGCTACAGGACCCAAGAGACCCAGTACTTC. Its translation is CASSLGSYRTQETQYF. The rearrangement links TRBV7-9 to TRBJ2-5; a possible D gene is TRBD1 (5 bases). Per the germline V gene, CDR1 is SEHNR and CDR2 is FQNEAQ (reference sequence). This CDR3 is 16 amino acids long. V was cut by 1 base and J by 1 base, with 13 bases left in between.

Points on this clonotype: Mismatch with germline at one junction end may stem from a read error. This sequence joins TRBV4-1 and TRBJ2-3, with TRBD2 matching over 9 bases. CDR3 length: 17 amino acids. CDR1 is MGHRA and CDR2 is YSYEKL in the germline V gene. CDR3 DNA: TGCGCCAGCGGCCAAGAGGGGAGCGGGGGGCCCACAGATACGCAGTATTTT. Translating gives CASGQEGSGGPTDTQYF.

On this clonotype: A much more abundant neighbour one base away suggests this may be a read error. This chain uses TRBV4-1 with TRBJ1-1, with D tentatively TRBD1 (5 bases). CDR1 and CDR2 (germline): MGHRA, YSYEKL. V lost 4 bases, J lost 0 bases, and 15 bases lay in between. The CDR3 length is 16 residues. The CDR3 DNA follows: TGCGCCAGCAGCCTGGAGGGGCCAGTCGTGAACACTGAAGCTTTCTTT. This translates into CASSLEGPVVNTEAFF.

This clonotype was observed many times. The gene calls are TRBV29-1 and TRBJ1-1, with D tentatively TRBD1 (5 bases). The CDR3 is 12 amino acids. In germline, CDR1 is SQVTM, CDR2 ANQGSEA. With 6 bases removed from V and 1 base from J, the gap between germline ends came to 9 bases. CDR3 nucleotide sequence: TGCAGCGTGGAGGGGAAGAACACTGAAGCTTTCTTT. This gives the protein CSVEGKNTEAFF.

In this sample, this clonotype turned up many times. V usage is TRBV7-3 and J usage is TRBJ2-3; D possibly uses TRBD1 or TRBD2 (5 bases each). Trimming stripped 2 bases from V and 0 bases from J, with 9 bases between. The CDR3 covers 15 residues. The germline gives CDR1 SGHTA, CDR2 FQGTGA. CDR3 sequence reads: CASSLSGPSTDTQYF. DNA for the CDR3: TGTGCCAGCAGCTTATCGGGACCTAGCACAGATACGCAGTATTTT.

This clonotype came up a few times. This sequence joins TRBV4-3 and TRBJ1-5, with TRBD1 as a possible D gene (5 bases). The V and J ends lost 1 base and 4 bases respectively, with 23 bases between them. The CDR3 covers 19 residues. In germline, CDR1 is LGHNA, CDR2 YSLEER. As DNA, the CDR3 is TGCGCCAGCAGCCAAGGGAGGACAAACCCAGAGGGATCTAATCAGCCCCAGCATTTT. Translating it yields CASSQGRTNPEGSNQPQHF.

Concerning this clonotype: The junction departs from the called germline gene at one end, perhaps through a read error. The CDR3 is CASSLFMAEALF. CDR3 sequence (DNA): TGTGCCAGCAGCTTATTCATGGCTGAAGCTCTCTTT. This rearrangement joins TRBV13 to TRBJ1-1; D gene unclear. The CDR3 covers 12 residues. CDR1 and CDR2 from the germline V gene are PRHDT and FYEKMQ (reference sequence).

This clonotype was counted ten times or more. The CDR3 protein is CASSYDGAPRLQYF. As DNA, the CDR3 is TGTGCCAGCAGTTACGATGGCGCCCCACGCCTTCAGTACTTC. The rearrangement links TRBV6-2 or TRBV6-3 to TRBJ2-4; no clear D gene. This CDR3 is 14 amino acids long. Trimming pared 2 bases from V and 11 bases from J, leaving 16 bases between. Germline-derived CDR1 and CDR2 are MNHEY and SVGEGT.

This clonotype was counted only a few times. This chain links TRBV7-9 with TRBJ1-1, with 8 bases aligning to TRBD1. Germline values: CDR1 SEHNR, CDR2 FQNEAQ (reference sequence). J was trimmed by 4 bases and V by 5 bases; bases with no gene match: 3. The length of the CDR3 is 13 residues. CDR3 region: CASSTTGGTEAFF. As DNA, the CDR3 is TGTGCCAGCAGCACCACAGGGGGCACTGAAGCTTTCTTT.

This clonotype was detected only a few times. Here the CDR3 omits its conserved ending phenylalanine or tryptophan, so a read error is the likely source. CDR3 protein: CSANRDYGYTL. CDR3 nucleotides: TGCAGTGCTAACAGGGACTATGGCTACACCCTC. The chain recombines TRBV20-1 with TRBJ1-2; tentatively, D is TRBD1 (6 bases). The length of the CDR3 is 11 residues. Per the germline V gene, CDR1 is DFQATT and CDR2 is SNEGSKA (reference sequence). Trimming left V 4 bases short and J 3 bases short, with 6 bases between.

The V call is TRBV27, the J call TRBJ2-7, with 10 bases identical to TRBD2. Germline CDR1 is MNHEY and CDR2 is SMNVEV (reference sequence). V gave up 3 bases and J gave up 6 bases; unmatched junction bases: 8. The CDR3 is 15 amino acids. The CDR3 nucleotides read TGTGCCAGCAGTTTCGCGCTAGCGGGAGTATCCGAGCAGTACTTC. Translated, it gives CASSFALAGVSEQYF.

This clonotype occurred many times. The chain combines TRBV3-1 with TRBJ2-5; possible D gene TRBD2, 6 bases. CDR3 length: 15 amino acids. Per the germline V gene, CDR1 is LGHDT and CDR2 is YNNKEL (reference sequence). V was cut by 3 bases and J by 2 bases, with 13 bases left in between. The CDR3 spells CASSHAWDLQETQYF. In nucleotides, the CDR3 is TGTGCCAGCAGCCATGCCTGGGACTTGCAAGAGACCCAGTACTTC.

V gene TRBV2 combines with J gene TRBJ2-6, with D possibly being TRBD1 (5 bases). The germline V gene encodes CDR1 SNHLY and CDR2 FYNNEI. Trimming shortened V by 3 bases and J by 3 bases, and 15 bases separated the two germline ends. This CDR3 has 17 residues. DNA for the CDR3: TGTGCCAGCAGTGAGGTGCAGGGATATAGTGGGGCCAACGTCCTGACTTTC. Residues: CASSEVQGYSGANVLTF. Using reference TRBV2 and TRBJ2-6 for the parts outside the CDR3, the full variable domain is EPEVTQTPSHQVTQMGQEVILRCVPISNHLYFYWYRQILGQKVEFLVSFYNNEISEKSEIFDDQFSVERPDGSNFTLKIRSTKLEDSAMYFCASSEVQGYSGANVLTFGAGSRLTVL.

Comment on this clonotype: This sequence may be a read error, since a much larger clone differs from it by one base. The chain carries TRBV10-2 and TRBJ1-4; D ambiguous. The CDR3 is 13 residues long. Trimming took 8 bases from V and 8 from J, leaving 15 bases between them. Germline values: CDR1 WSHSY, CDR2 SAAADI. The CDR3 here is CASSAGPAEKLFF. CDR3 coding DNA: TGCGCCAGCTCCGCGGGCCCAGCAGAAAAACTGTTTTTT.